A single sample is the source of the 18 T cell receptor beta chains below, sequenced in a study of blood T cell repertoires in COVID-19. Profiled with immunoSEQ multiplex PCR; TCRdb holds only in-frame clones, not every one. The top ten clones hold 5.3% of a sample with 57,000 or so clones, just under 85% of them seen once. Input material: peripheral blood. The receptors derive from a man aged 65-85 years with acute or convalescent COVID-19.

The chain is built from TRBV27 and TRBJ2-3; tentatively, D is TRBD2 (6 bases). The V gene lost 2 bases and the J gene lost 1 base, with 16 bases spanning the gap. This CDR3 has 17 residues. Germline V gene data show CDR1 as MNHEY and CDR2 as SMNVEV (reference sequence). The CDR3 reads CASSLKAWERGTDTQYF. In DNA form, the CDR3 reads TGTGCCAGCAGTTTAAAAGCCTGGGAGCGGGGCACAGATACGCAGTATTTT.

V usage is TRBV5-1 and J usage is TRBJ1-4; D gene uncertain. Trimming removed 1 base at V and 0 bases at J, with 4 bases between. CDR1 and CDR2 (germline): SGHRS, YFSETQ. The CDR3 sequence is 14 residues long. The CDR3 DNA reads as TGCGCCAGCAGCTTGCAGGCAACTAATGAAAAACTGTTTTTT. This codes for CASSLQATNEKLFF.

The CDR3 protein is CSASLREAEAFF. The CDR3 DNA reads as TGCAGTGCTAGTCTCAGGGAAGCTGAAGCTTTCTTT. The gene calls are TRBV20-1 and TRBJ1-1; TRBD1 is a possible D gene (5 bases). Looked up from germline, CDR1 is DFQATT and CDR2 is SNEGSKA (reference sequence). CDR3 length equals 12 residues. With 3 bases removed from V and 6 bases from J, the gap between germline ends came to 11 bases.

The V and J genes are TRBV5-1 and TRBJ2-5; no reliable D call. Germline V gene lookup returns CDR1 SGHRS and CDR2 YFSETQ. The CDR3 totals 11 residues. Trimming left V 4 bases short and J 2 bases short, with 3 bases between. The CDR3 protein is CASSEQETQYF. As DNA, the CDR3 is TGCGCCAGCAGCGAGCAAGAGACCCAGTACTTC.

The chain is built from TRBV6-5 and TRBJ2-7; possible D gene TRBD1, 6 bases. V lost 6 bases and J 0 bases, leaving 15 bases between the germline ends. Germline values: CDR1 MNHEY, CDR2 SVGAGI. CDR3 length: 15 residues. CDR3 loop: CASRPDRYLSYEQYF. Written as DNA, the CDR3 is TGTGCCAGCAGACCTGACAGGTACCTCTCCTACGAGCAGTACTTC.

The rearrangement links TRBV7-2 to TRBJ1-6; 10 nucleotides match TRBD1. The V and J ends lost 0 bases and 12 bases, in that order; junction bases with no gene match: 5. Germline V gives CDR1 SGHTA, CDR2 FQGNSA. The CDR3 spans 15 residues. CDR3 bases: TGTGCCAGCAGCTTAGCTGGGACAGGGGATGAACCCCTCCACTTT. It specifies CASSLAGTGDEPLHF.

This clone was detected only once. V and J are TRBV20-1 and TRBJ2-1; 7 bases map to TRBD1. Germline CDR1 and CDR2: DFQATT and SNEGSKA (reference sequence). V trimming: 3 bases; J trimming: 8 bases; junction bases outside the gene matches: 10. There are 14 residues in the CDR3. CDR3 in DNA: TGCAGTGCTAGTAGGCAGGGGGAATGGGATGAGCAGTTCTTC. This gives the protein CSASRQGEWDEQFF.

The chain recombines TRBV3-1 (or the pseudogene TRBV3-2) with TRBJ1-5, with D tentatively TRBD1 (5 bases). V was clipped by 0 bases and J by 7 bases, with 7 bases between them. The CDR3 sequence is 13 residues long. Looked up from germline, CDR1 is LGHDT and CDR2 is YNNKEL (reference sequence). The CDR3 DNA follows: TGTGCCAGCAGCCAAGATAGGGGCCAGCCCCAGCATTTT. This sequence encodes CASSQDRGQPQHF.

The chain carries TRBV10-1 and TRBJ2-1; TRBD2 is a possible D gene (6 bases). V lost 10 bases and J 8 bases, leaving 15 bases between the germline ends. CDR1 WNHNN and CDR2 SYGVQD come from the germline V gene (reference sequence). The CDR3 sequence is 12 residues long. The CDR3 loop reads CATSGTWDEQFF. The CDR3 nucleotides read TGCGCCACCTCCGGGACTTGGGATGAGCAGTTCTTC.

This clone was seen only once. The rearrangement links TRBV27 to TRBJ2-1, with 7 nucleotides matching TRBD2. CDR1 is MNHEY and CDR2 is SMNVEV in the germline V gene (reference sequence). V trimming: 6 bases; J trimming: 5 bases; junction bases outside the gene matches: 4. The CDR3 covers 13 residues. This chain's CDR3 is CASRGGTNNEQFF. The CDR3 region has the DNA TGTGCCAGCAGGGGAGGGACGAACAATGAGCAGTTCTTC.

The chain has TRBV5-5 and TRBJ2-3; D might be TRBD2 (7 bases). V was shortened by 0 bases and J by 5 bases, with 16 bases between the two germline ends. This CDR3 is built from 16 residues. Germline V gene lookup returns CDR1 SGHKS and CDR2 YYEKEE (reference sequence). CDR3 in DNA: TGTGCCAGCAGCTTGGTAGGGGGGGCAGCGGGAGATACGCAGTATTTT. Residues: CASSLVGGAAGDTQYF.

J is TRBJ2-3 and V is TRBV19, with 10 bases that match TRBD2. This CDR3 has 16 amino acids. CDR1 LNHDA and CDR2 SQIVND come from the germline V gene (reference sequence). V dropped 3 bases and J dropped 4; count of bases not matched to a gene: 7. The CDR3 DNA is TGTGCCAGTAGTATGAAAGCGGGGGGGCGCGCAGATACGCAGTATTTT. Its translation: CASSMKAGGRADTQYF. The full variable domain, its missing parts supplied by reference TRBV19 and TRBJ2-3, is DGGITQSPKYLFRKEGQNVTLSCEQNLNHDAMYWYRQDPGQGLRLIYYSQIVNDFQKGDIAEGYSVSREKKESFPLTVTSAQKNPTAFYLCASSMKAGGRADTQYFGPGTRLTVL.

V and J are TRBV4-1 and TRBJ1-2; D not certain. Deletions cut 4 bases from V and 0 bases from J, with 9 bases between. CDR1 and CDR2 from the germline V gene are MGHRA and YSYEKL. The CDR3 is 14 residues long. CDR3 protein: CASSPSGTNYGYTF. The CDR3, as DNA: TGCGCCAGCAGCCCTTCGGGAACTAACTATGGCTACACCTTC.

The V and J genes are TRBV5-1 and TRBJ2-1; D is undetermined. V lost 0 bases and J lost 2, with 9 bases in between. The CDR3 runs to 15 residues. CDR1 is SGHRS and CDR2 is YFSETQ in the germline V gene. The CDR3 region has the DNA TGCGCCAGCAGCTTGGGTGGGCAACCCTACAATGAGCAGTTCTTC. It is translated as CASSLGGQPYNEQFF.

This clone was picked up one time. The chain carries TRBV5-1 and TRBJ1-1, with TRBD1 identical over 7 bases. Unmatched junction bases numbered 0, after V lost 0 bases and J lost 1 base. The CDR3 spans 14 residues. Looked up from germline, CDR1 is SGHRS and CDR2 is YFSETQ. The CDR3 DNA is TGCGCCAGCAGCTTGGACAGGGGGAACACTGAAGCTTTCTTT. It codes for CASSLDRGNTEAFF. Variable domain in full (rest from reference TRBV5-1 and TRBJ1-1): KAGVTQTPRYLIKTRGQQVTLSCSPISGHRSVSWYQQTPGQGLQFLFEYFSETQRNKGNFPGRFSGRQFSNSRSEMNVSTLELGDSALYLCASSLDRGNTEAFFGQGTRLTVV.

The V gene is TRBV5-6, the J gene TRBJ2-2, with 8 bases that match TRBD2. Germline V gene sequence: CDR1 SGHDT, CDR2 YYEEEE. The CDR3 is 16 residues long. Trimming removed 4 bases from V and 2 bases from J; junction bases left unmatched: 7. The CDR3 nucleotides read TGTGCCAGCAGCCCTCGGACTAGCCGAAACACCGGGGAGCTGTTTTTT. It translates to CASSPRTSRNTGELFF.

With regard to this clone: Other DNA variants within this sample encode the same CDR3. The genes are TRBV28 and TRBJ1-2; possibly TRBD1 for D (5 bases). Trimming left V 3 bases short and J 1 base short, with 12 bases between. The CDR3 length is 15 residues. The germline CDR1 and CDR2 sequences are MDHEN and SYDVKM. The CDR3 reads CASSFSGRDNYGYTF. The CDR3 DNA follows: TGTGCCAGCAGTTTTTCAGGGCGGGATAACTATGGCTACACCTTC.

The chain is built from TRBV7-3 and TRBJ2-1; 9 nucleotides line up with TRBD1. The V gene end was trimmed by 5 bases and the J gene end by 4 bases; junction bases not matched to a gene: 6. Germline V gives CDR1 SGHTA, CDR2 FQGTGA. The CDR3 length is 15 residues. The CDR3 bases are TGTGCCAGCAGCCCGGAGGGACAGGGATACAATGAGCAGTTCTTC. Residues: CASSPEGQGYNEQFF.